This T cell receptor (beta chain) was sequenced during a study of regulatory T cells. CDR1 and CDR2 from the germline V gene are MDHEN and SYDVKM. The CDR3 length is 14 residues. V lost 2 bases and J lost 0, with 8 bases in between. The primer mix had 52 TRBV and 13 TRBJ primers. Assay: immunoSEQ multiplex PCR; the TCRdb copy retains only in-frame clones and omits some. The sample carries over 35,000 clones, 89% recorded once. Only one count was recorded for this clone. Its cognate antigen is unknown. Regarding the study as a whole: In CD3G-deficient patients, conventional CD4+ T cells were enriched for hydrophobic CDR3 residues at positions 6 and 7.

Sequencing input: conventional CD4+ T cells sorted from blood. The rearrangement uses TRBV28 and TRBJ2-7; D unclear. The receptor was derived from a person in their late teens or twenties with CD3G deficiency. CDR3 nucleotides: TGTGCCAGCAGTTTAGGGCTTTTCTCCTACGAGCAGTACTTC. Its translation: CASSLGLFSYEQYF. The full variable domain, completed using reference TRBV28 and TRBJ2-7, is DVKVTQSSRYLVKRTGEKVFLECVQDMDHENMFWYRQDPGLGLRLIYFSYDVKMKEKGDIPEGYSVSREKKERFSLILESASTNQTSMYLCASSLGLFSYEQYFGPGTRLTVT.